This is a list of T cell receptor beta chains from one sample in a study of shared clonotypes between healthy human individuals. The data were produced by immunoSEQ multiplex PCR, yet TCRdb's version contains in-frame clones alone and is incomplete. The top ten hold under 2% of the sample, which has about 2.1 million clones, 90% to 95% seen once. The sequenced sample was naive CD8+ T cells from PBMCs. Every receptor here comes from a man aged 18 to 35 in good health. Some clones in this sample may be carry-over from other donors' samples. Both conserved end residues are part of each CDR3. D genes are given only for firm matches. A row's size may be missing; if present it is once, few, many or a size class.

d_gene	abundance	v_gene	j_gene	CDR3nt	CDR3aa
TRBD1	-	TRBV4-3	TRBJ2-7	TGCGCCAGCAGCCAACTGACGGGACAGGGCTACGAGCAGTACTTC	CASSQLTGQGYEQYF
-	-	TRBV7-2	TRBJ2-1	TGTGCCAGCAGCCCCGGCGGCCCCAGTAGGTACTCCTACAATGAGCAGTTCTTC	CASSPGGPSRYSYNEQFF
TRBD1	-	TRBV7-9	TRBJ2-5	TGTGCCAGCAGCTTGCTGGGACAGGGGCCGGGGGAGACCCAGTACTTC	CASSLLGQGPGETQYF
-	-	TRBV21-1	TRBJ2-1	TGTGCCAGAAGCGATGAGCAGTTCTTC	CARSDEQFF
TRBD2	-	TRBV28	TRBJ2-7	TGTGCCACCCACGGACTAGCGGGAGAGTTCGGGCGCTACGAGCAGTACTTC	CATHGLAGEFGRYEQYF
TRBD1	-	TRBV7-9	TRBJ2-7	TGTGCCAGCAGCACTGTGGGCAGGGGGCCAACCCAGGCTCACGAGCAGTACTTC	CASSTVGRGPTQAHEQYF
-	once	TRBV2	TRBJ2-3	TGTGCCAGCAGTGAAGCGCTAGTCCGGCAGATCACAGATACGCAGTATTTT	CASSEALVRQITDTQYF
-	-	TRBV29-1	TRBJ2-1	TGCAGCGGACTACGGCCGAACTCCTACAATGAGCAGTTCTTC	CSGLRPNSYNEQFF
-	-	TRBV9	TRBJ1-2	TGTGCCAGCAGCGTAGCAGGGTCCGACTATGGCTACACCTTC	CASSVAGSDYGYTF
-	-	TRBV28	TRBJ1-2	TGTGCCAGCAGTTTTTCCGGGCAGGCCTATGGCTACACCTTC	CASSFSGQAYGYTF
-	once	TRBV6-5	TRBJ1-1	TGTGCCAGCAGTTACGGCCAGAACACTGAAGCTTTCTTT	CASSYGQNTEAFF
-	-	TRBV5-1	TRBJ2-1	TGCGCCAGCAGCTTTAGGGTAACCAGCTCCTACAATGAGCAGTTCTTC	CASSFRVTSSYNEQFF
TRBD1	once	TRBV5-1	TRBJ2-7	TGCGCCAGCAACTTGGGGGACAGCTACGAGCAGTACTTC	CASNLGDSYEQYF
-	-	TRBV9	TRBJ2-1	TGTGCCAGCAGCGTAGAGGTGGGCTTCTCCTACAATGAGCAGTTCTTC	CASSVEVGFSYNEQFF
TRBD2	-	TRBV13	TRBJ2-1	TGTGCCAGCAGCTCGACTAGCGGATCTTACAATGAGCAGCTCTTC	CASSSTSGSYNEQLF
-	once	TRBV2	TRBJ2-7	TGTGCCAGCATGAGTTCGCTTAGGTCCTACGAGCAGTACTTC	CASMSSLRSYEQYF
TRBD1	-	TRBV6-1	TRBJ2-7	TGTGCCAGCACCTGGGGACAGTCCTACGAGCAGTACTTC	CASTWGQSYEQYF
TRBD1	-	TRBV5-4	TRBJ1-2	TGTGCCAGCAGCTTTGACAGGGCGACACACTATGGCTACACCTTC	CASSFDRATHYGYTF
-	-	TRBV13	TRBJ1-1	TGTGCCAGCAGCTTAGAGGGTACAATTACAGAAGCTTTCTTT	CASSLEGTITEAFF
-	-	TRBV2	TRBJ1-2	TGTGCCAGCAGTGAAACTGGGGGACTACTTGGCTACACCTTC	CASSETGGLLGYTF
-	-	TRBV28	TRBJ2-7	TGTGCCAGCAGTTTATTCGGAGGCCCCTACGAGCAGTACTTC	CASSLFGGPYEQYF